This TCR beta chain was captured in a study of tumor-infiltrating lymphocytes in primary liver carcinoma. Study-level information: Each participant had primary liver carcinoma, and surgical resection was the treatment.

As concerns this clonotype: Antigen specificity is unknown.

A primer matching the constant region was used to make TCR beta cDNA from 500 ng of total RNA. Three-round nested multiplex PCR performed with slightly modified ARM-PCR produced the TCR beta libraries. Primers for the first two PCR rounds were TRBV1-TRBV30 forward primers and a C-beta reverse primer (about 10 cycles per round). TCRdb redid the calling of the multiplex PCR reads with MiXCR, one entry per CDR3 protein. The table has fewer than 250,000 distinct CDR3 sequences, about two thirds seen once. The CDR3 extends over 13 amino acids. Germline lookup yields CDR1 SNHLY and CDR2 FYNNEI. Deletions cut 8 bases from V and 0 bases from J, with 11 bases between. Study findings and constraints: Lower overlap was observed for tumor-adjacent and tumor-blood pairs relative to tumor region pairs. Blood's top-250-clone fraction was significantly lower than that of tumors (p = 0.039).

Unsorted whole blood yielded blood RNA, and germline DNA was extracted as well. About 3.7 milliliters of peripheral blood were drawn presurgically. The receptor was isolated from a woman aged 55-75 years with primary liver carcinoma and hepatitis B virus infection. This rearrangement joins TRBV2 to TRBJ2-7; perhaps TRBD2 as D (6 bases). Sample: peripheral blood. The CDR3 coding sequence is TGTGCCAGCGGTGGGACTTTCTCCTACGAGCAGTACTTC. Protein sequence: CASGGTFSYEQYF.